This note documents a single T cell receptor (beta chain) sequence. Its specific antigen is unknown. Qualities for individual bases were not recorded, and no much larger clone is one base off. This specimen belongs to a study of T cells in localized non-small cell lung cancer (TCRdb year 2020). About the study as a whole: T cell repertoires of about 230 early-stage NSCLC patients were analyzed, with tumors being compared against uninvolved tumor-adjacent lungs. The cohort was made up of around 250 treatment-naive NSCLC patients whose localized lung tumors had been resected. NSCLC patients had a mean age of approximately 66 years, and around 140 were male and about 98 female. The investigation overall reported the following: Uninvolved tumor-adjacent lung showed the highest T cell clonality, higher than tumor, which suggests more focused antigenic responses in the uninvolved tumor-adjacent lung. Longer overall survival was associated with higher blood T cell density, whereas shorter survival was associated with higher adjacent-lung clonality. Because multi-region sequencing of the tumors was not done, intratumor heterogeneity could not be ruled out. A median of roughly 60 of the top 100 tumor clones were detected in paired uninvolved adjacent lung, and some 28 of these tumor clones were also found among the top 100 clones of the paired uninvolved adjacent lung. Because the study design was exploratory, TCR variables were selected using unadjusted p-values without false-discovery rate correction.

Inclusive of the bounding cysteine and phenylalanine, the CDR3 is 14 residues long. Left in the record is the CDR3 DNA by itself, 42 bases read in frame from the first base. The junction shows trimming of 3 bases on V and 10 bases on J, plus 13 bases between the germline ends. From a lookup of the germline V gene (reference sequence), CDR1 and CDR2 are MNHEY and SMNVEV. At diagnosis, peripheral blood, uninvolved tumor-adjacent lung and tumor were collected and stored as a combination of fresh-frozen and FFPE material. For TCR repertoire profiling, the blood samples were analyzed as peripheral blood mononuclear cells. The immunoSEQ Assay was used to sequence TCR beta CDR3 regions from DNA. The source study handled its data this way. T cell density was computed as TCR beta template counts normalized to usable DNA estimated by amplifying housekeeping genes. Richness was estimated using the preseqR package, with extrapolation to 400,000 templates for PBMC samples and to 120,000 templates for tissue samples. Clonality was defined as one minus Pielou's evenness. To identify tissue-enriched TCRs, differential abundance testing was run on productive amino-acid clonotypes with a minimum total count of 5 and an alpha of 0.1. Repertoire overlap between compartments was quantified with the Jaccard Index and Morisita Overlap Index. TCR beta CDR3s were clustered by GLIPH together with public tetramer-defined viral CDR3s, and at least three viral sequences plus V-gene enrichment were required for viral motifs. TCRdb limited this immuneACCESS table to in-frame rearrangements with V and J called. A share of clones is missing; checked studies link under half to unresolved V genes, and the rest is unexplained. The V and J calls and clone size were taken over from that table, and D and trimming were inferred from the DNA. The sample has roughly 30,000 clones on record, 92% of them singletons. The ten largest clones add up to about 4.4% of the sample.

The sequence derives from a woman aged 35 to 69 with stage III lung adenocarcinoma. The chain uses TRBV27 and TRBJ1-6; possibly the D gene is TRBD1, per 5 matching bases. The starting material was peripheral blood mononuclear cells, obtained before any cancer treatment. The DNA is TGTGCCAGCAGTTTCGACCGTAGGGGATCACCCCTCCACTTT. Translated, it gives CASSFDRRGSPLHF.